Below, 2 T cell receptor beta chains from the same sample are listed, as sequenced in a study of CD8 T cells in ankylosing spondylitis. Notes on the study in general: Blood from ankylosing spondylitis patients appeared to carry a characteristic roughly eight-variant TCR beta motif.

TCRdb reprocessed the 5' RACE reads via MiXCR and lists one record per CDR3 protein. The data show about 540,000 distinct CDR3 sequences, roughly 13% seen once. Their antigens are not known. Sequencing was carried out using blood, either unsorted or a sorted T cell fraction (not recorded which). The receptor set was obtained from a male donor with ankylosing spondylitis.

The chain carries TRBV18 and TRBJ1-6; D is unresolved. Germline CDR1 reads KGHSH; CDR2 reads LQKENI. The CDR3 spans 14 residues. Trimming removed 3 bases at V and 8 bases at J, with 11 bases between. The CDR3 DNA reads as TGTGCCAGCTCACCGGCCGTCGGGGATTCACCCCTCCACTTT. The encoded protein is CASSPAVGDSPLHF.

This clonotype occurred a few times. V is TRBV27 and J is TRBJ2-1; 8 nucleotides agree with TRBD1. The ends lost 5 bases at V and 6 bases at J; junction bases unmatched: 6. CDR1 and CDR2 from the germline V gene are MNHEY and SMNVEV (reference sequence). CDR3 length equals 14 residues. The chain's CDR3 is CASSPDRVINEQFF. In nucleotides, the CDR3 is TGTGCCAGCAGTCCGGACAGGGTGATCAATGAGCAGTTCTTC.